This T cell receptor beta chain was obtained from a study of blood T cell repertoires in COVID-19. As for the study in general: The United States, Italy and Spain supplied acute and convalescent COVID-19 samples.

Germline CDR1 DFQATT, CDR2 SNEGSKA (reference sequence). The trim removed 3 bases at V and 2 bases at J, leaving 9 bases unmatched. The CDR3 is made up of 15 amino acids. The assay was immunoSEQ multiplex PCR, and TCRdb's table has in-frame clones only and misses some. The data contain about 300,000 clones, 85% to 90% of them singletons. This sequence originates from a man in his 70s with acute or convalescent COVID-19. J is TRBJ1-2 and V is TRBV20-1, with 7 bases matching TRBD1. The sequencing input was peripheral blood. The CDR3 coding sequence is TGCAGTGCTAGTGATACAGGGACAGTCAACTATGGCTACACCTTC. Translated: CSASDTGTVNYGYTF.